This entry concerns a single TCR beta chain. This sample is part of a study of identical twins. TCRdb analysed the 5' RACE reads with MiXCR anew, one entry per CDR3 protein. The table has approximately 190,000 distinct CDR3 sequences, approximately 15% seen once. Germline CDR1 and CDR2: MNHEY and SVGAGI. The V end was cut by 1 base, the J end by 7 bases, with 10 bases between. CDR3 size: 13 residues. A further study also used this sample, focusing on T cells expressing NK-cell markers. This second study notes: Repertoires of TCR beta were obtained from T cells sorted as CD3+CD56+NKG2C+, CD3+CD56+NKG2C- and CD3+CD56-NKG2C+.

The receptor comes from a woman younger than 30 in good health. Sequenced: CD8+ T cells sorted from blood. The genes are TRBV6-5 and TRBJ1-1; D remains unclear. CDR3 loop: CASSYWWTHEAFF. The DNA of the CDR3 is TGTGCCAGCAGTTACTGGTGGACCCATGAAGCTTTCTTT.